At least ten counts were recorded for the clone carrying this T cell receptor (beta chain). Its target is unknown. Described time point: sample taken at primary tumor resection. TCRdb reanalysed the 5' RACE reads using MiXCR and keeps one entry per CDR3 protein. This table holds over 7,500 distinct CDR3 sequences, under 6.5% found once. Looked up from germline, CDR1 is MNHEY and CDR2 is SMNVEV (reference sequence). The CDR3 length is 17 residues. The ends lost 6 bases at V and 7 bases at J; junction bases unmatched: 18. This sample stems from a study of spatial heterogeneity in lung cancer. Broader study findings: Intratumoral expanded alpha and beta TCR counts were found to track tumor mutation counts.

This receptor was obtained from a female donor with early-stage non-small cell lung cancer. The chain joins TRBV27 to TRBJ1-1; 9 positions agree with TRBD1. The sample in question was lung tumor tissue, obtained at surgery. The CDR3 region has the DNA TGTGCCAGCAGCCCACAGTCACCGGGACAGGGTTGGTTTGAAGCTTTCTTT. Amino acid sequence: CASSPQSPGQGWFEAFF.